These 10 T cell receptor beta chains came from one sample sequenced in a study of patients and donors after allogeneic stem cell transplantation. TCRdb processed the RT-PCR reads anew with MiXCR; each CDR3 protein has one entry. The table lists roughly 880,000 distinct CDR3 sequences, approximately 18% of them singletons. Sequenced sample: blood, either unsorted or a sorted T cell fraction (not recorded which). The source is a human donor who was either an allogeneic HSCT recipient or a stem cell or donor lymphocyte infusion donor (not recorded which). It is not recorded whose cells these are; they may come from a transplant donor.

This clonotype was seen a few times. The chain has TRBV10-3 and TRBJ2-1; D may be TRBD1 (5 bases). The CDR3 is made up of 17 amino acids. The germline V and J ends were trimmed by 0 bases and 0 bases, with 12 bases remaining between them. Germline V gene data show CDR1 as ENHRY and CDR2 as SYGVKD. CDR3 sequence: CAISESTTALSYNEQFF. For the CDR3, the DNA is TGTGCCATCAGTGAGTCGACGACAGCCCTCTCCTACAATGAGCAGTTCTTC.

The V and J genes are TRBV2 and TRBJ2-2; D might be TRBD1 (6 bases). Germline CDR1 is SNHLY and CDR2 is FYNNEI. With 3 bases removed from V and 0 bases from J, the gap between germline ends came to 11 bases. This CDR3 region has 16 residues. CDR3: CASSEGQGPNTGELFF. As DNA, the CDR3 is TGTGCCAGCAGTGAGGGCCAGGGGCCGAACACCGGGGAGCTGTTTTTT.

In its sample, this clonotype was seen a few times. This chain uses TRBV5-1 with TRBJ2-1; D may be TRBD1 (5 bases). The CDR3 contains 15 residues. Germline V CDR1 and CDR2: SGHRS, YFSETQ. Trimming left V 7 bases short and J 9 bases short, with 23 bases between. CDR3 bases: TGCGCCAGCCTAGAAGGGGAAAGTTCCAGGCCTGAGCAGTTCTTC. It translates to CASLEGESSRPEQFF.

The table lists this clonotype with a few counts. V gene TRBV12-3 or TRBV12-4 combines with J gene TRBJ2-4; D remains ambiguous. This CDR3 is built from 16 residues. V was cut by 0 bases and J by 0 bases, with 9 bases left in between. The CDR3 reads CASSLAVWVAKNIQYF. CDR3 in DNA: TGTGCCAGCAGTTTAGCGGTTTGGGTAGCCAAAAACATTCAGTACTTC.

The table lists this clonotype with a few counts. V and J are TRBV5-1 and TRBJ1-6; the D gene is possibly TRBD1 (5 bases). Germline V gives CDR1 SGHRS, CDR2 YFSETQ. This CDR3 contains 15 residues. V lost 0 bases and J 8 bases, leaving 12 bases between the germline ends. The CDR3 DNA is TGCGCCAGCAGCTTGGGTGGGACGGACTATTCACCCCTCCACTTT. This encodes CASSLGGTDYSPLHF.

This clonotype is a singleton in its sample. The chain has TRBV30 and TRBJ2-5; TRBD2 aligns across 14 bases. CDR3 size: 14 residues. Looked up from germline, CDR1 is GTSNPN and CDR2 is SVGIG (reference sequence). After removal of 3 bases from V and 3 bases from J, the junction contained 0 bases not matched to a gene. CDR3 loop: CAWRTSGGEETQYF. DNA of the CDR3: TGTGCCTGGAGGACTAGCGGGGGGGAAGAGACCCAGTACTTC.

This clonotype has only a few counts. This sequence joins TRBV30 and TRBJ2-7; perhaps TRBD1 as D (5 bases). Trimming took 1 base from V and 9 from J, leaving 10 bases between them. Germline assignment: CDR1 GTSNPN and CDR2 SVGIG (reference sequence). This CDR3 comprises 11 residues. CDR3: CAWSAGSGQYF. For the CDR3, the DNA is TGTGCCTGGAGTGCAGGGTCTGGGCAGTACTTC.

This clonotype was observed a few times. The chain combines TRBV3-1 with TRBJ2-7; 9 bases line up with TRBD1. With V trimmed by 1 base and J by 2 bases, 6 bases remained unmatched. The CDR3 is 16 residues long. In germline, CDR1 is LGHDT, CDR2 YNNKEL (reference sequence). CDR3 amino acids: CASSQGSGQGTYEQYF. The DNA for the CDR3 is TGTGCCAGCAGCCAAGGGTCGGGACAGGGAACCTACGAGCAGTACTTC.

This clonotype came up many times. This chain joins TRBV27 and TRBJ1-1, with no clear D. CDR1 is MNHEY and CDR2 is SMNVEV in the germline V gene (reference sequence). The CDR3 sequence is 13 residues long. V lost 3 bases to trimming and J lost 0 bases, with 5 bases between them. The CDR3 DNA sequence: TGTGCCAGCAGTTTTTTTATGAACACTGAAGCTTTCTTT. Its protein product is CASSFFMNTEAFF.

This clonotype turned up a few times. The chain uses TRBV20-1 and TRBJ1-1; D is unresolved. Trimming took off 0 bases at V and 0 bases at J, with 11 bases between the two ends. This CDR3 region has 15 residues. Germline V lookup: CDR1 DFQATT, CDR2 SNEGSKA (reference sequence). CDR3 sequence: CSARETPLVNTEAFF. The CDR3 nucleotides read TGCAGTGCTAGAGAGACCCCTTTGGTGAACACTGAAGCTTTCTTT.